This TCR beta chain appears in the sequencing data of a study of human T cells and chemical hapten exposure. This clonotype showed up just a few times. The target antigen is unknown. TCRdb ran MiXCR on the RACE reads and lists one entry per CDR3 protein. The data contain some 180,000 distinct CDR3 sequences, around 25% of them singletons. This CDR3 is 14 amino acids long. Germline CDR1 reads MNHEY; CDR2 reads SVGAGI. V was shortened by 1 base and J by 1 base, with 6 bases between the two germline ends. As for time point: patch test 3, about 24 weeks after DPC sensitization. Stated treatment: therapeutic diphenylcyclopropenone sensitization with weekly scalp DPC. Study results and caveats: Sensitization with DPC brought no change to TCRs above 1 in 1000 in frequency.

This sample comprised whole blood, obtained in connection with sensitization to the hapten diphenylcyclopropenone (DPC). The sequence derives from a woman aged 40 to 55 with alopecia areata. Some clones in this sample may be carry-over from other donors' samples. This chain connects TRBV6-5 to TRBJ2-3, with D unclear. For the CDR3, the DNA is TGTGCCAGCAGTTACTATCGGGGCACAGATACGCAGTATTTT. It translates to CASSYYRGTDTQYF.